This T cell receptor (beta chain) was found in a study of T cell responses to AZD1222 COVID-19 vaccine. In the case of this clone: Its matching antigen is unknown.

CDR1 is MNHEY and CDR2 is SVGEGT in the germline V gene. V trimming: 2 bases; J trimming: 1 base; junction bases outside the gene matches: 6. The CDR3 extends over 16 amino acids. Sequencing was performed with immunoSEQ multiplex PCR; in TCRdb, only in-frame clones are kept and a portion is missing. The top ten hold roughly 8% of the sample, which has roughly 100,000 clones, less than 95% seen once. General study results and limits: Two AZD1222 administrations were followed by greater Spike-specific TCR breadth and depth. Spike was spanned by vaccine-associated CD4 TCRs, which were dominant at 160-218 and 743-854. Per reports, nearly half of all spike-specific TCRs target regions that are unmutated in variants. Only six or seven AZD1222 recipients were seropositive at baseline.

This clonotype originated in an adult who received the AZD1222 COVID-19 vaccine. The chain uses TRBV6-2 or TRBV6-3 and TRBJ2-5; TRBD2 aligns across 8 bases. Source: peripheral blood, taken 28 days after the second AZD1222 dose. This CDR3 is CASSYVVTSGQETQYF. Here the CDR3 DNA reads TGTGCCAGCAGTTACGTCGTCACTAGCGGCCAAGAGACCCAGTACTTC.